Detailed here is one TCR beta chain. MiXCR, applied by TCRdb to the RT-PCR reads, yields one record per CDR3 protein. The sample carries hundreds of thousands of distinct CDR3 sequences, over 12% recorded once. V dropped 7 bases and J dropped 6; count of bases not matched to a gene: 9. CDR1 is MNHNS and CDR2 is SASEGT in the germline V gene. The CDR3 has 14 amino acids. The V gene is TRBV6-1, the J gene TRBJ2-1; the match to TRBD2 covers 7 bases. The TCR was taken from a female donor in good health, serving as a healthy control. Input material: memory CD4+ T cells from blood. CDR3 residues: CASTPGGGINEQFF. The CDR3 DNA reads as TGTGCCAGCACTCCGGGGGGAGGTATCAATGAGCAGTTCTTC.